This T cell receptor beta chain was sequenced during a study of cytotoxic CD8 clonotypes in ibrutinib-treated CLL. Study summary: Sequencing produced an average of approximately 230,000 productive templates and some 100,000 productive rearrangements per sample.

Study-wide findings and caveats: Clonality measured at baseline exceeded age-matched healthy donors, tracking circulating CD8+ T-cell counts. Clonality was elevated at ibrutinib response and had returned toward baseline at progression.

Comments on this clone: Its antigen is unidentified.

The protocol was immunoSEQ multiplex PCR, while the TCRdb copy is restricted to in-frame clones and leaves out a portion. The sample shows about 35,000 clones, roughly 50% of them seen only once. The source was PBMCs, collected before ibrutinib treatment. This receptor was taken from a human donor with chronic lymphocytic leukemia.

The CDR3, as DNA: TGTGCCAGCAGTGACTGGGGTTTAGGGACTGAAGCTTTCTTT. It yields the protein CASSDWGLGTEAFF. This chain uses TRBV2 with TRBJ1-1; no definite D call. CDR3 size: 14 residues. V lost 3 bases and J lost 5, with 13 bases in between. Germline V gene data show CDR1 as SNHLY and CDR2 as FYNNEI.